This TCR beta chain was identified during a study of blood T cells in healthy people across ages. In the study overall: When template switching was applied, about one barcoded beta molecule was captured per two T cells.

Comment on this clonotype: A much larger clone differs by one base, so this may be a read error.

The authors ran a second PCR of about 7 to 11 cycles using a sample-barcoded 5' primer and a J-beta primer mix. Every single cDNA molecule received a tag from a template-switch adaptor with 12 random nucleotides. Each CDR3 protein is one row after TCRdb ran MiXCR on the 5' RACE reads. The repertoire holds roughly 1,500,000 distinct CDR3 sequences, with about 31% as singletons. Collection of roughly 9.6 milliliters of peripheral blood was performed for each donor. V lost 6 bases and J lost 6, with 12 bases in between. The CDR3 length is 12 residues. The TCR was taken from a woman aged 25 to 39 in good health. The chain couples TRBV12-3 or TRBV12-4 to TRBJ2-7, with D possibly TRBD1 on 6 matching bases. Sequenced material: blood. Written as DNA, the CDR3 is TGTGCCAGCAGCATGGGGGCTGCCGAGCAGTACTTC. Its protein is CASSMGAAEQYF.